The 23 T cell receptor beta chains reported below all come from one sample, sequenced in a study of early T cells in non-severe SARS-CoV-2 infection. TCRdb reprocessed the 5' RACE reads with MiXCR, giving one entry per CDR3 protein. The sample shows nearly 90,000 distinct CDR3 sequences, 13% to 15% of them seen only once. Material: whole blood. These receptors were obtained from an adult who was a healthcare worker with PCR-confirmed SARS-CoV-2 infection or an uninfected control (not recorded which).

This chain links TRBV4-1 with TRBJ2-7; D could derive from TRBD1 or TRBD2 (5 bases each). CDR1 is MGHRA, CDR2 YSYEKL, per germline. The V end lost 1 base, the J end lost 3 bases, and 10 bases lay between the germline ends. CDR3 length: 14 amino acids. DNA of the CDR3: TGCGCCAGCAGCCAAGCCCGGGGCGACTACGAGCAGTACTTC. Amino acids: CASSQARGDYEQYF.

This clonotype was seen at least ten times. CDR3 bases: TGTGCCAGCAACCTTGGGACGGCGAGGGGAAATGAGCAGTTCTTC. This encodes CASNLGTARGNEQFF. The V and J genes are TRBV12-3 or TRBV12-4 and TRBJ2-1; D might be TRBD1 or TRBD2, each matching 5 bases. The V end was cut by 7 bases, the J end by 7 bases, with 20 bases between. The CDR3 spans 15 residues.

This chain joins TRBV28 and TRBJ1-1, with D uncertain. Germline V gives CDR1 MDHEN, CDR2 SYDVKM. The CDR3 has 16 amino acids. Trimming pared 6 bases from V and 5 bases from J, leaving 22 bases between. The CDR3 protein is CASRSGSLIRRTEAFF. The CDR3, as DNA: TGTGCCAGCAGGTCCGGGTCTCTTATACGGCGGACTGAAGCTTTCTTT. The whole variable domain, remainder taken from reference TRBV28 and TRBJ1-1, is DVKVTQSSRYLVKRTGEKVFLECVQDMDHENMFWYRQDPGLGLRLIYFSYDVKMKEKGDIPEGYSVSREKKERFSLILESASTNQTSMYLCASRSGSLIRRTEAFFGQGTRLTVV.

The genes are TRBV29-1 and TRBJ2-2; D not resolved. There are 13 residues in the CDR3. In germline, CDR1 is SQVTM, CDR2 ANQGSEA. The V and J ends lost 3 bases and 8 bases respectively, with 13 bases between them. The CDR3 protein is CSVDDGFSGELFF. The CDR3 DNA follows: TGCAGCGTTGACGACGGATTCTCAGGGGAGCTGTTTTTT.

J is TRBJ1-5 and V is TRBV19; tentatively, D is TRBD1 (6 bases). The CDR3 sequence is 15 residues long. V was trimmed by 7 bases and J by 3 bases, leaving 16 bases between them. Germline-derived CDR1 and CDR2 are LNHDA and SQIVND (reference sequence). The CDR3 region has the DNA TGTGCCAGTACCCCAAGAGAGGGGGACAATCAGCCCCAGCATTTT. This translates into CASTPREGDNQPQHF.

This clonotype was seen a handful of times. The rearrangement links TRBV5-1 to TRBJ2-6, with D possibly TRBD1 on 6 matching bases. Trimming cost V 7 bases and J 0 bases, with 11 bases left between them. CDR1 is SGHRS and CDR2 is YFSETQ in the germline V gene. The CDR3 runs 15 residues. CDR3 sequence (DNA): TGCGCCAGCCATCCAGGGGCCTCTGGGGCCAACGTCCTGACTTTC. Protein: CASHPGASGANVLTF.

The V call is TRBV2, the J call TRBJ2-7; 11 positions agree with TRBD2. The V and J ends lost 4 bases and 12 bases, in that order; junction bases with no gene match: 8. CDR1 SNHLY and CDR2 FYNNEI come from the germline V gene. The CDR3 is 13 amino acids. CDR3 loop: CASSVRLAGSRYF. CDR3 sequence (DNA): TGTGCCAGCAGTGTTCGACTAGCGGGATCACGGTACTTC.

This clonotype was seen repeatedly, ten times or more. The CDR3 reads CASRPGGRTGADHEQFF. CDR3 in DNA: TGTGCAAGTCGCCCGGGGGGTAGGACAGGGGCTGATCATGAGCAGTTCTTC. The V call is TRBV12-2, the J call TRBJ2-1; no DNA check was done on the table's D call, TRBD1. TRBV12-2 is given as a pseudogene. There are 17 residues in the CDR3.

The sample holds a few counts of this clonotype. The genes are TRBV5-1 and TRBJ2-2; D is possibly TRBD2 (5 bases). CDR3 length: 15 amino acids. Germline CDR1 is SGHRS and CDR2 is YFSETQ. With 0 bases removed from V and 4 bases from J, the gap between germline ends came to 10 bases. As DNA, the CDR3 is TGCGCCAGCAGCTTGGCGGGGATGGCCACCGGGGAGCTGTTTTTT. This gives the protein CASSLAGMATGELFF.

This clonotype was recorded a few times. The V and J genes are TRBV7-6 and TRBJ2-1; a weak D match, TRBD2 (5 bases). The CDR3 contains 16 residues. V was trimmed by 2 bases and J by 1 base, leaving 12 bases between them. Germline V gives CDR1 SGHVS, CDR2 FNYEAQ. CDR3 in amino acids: CASSLTLAGSYNEQFF. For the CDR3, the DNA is TGTGCCAGCAGCTTAACCCTAGCTGGGTCCTACAATGAGCAGTTCTTC.

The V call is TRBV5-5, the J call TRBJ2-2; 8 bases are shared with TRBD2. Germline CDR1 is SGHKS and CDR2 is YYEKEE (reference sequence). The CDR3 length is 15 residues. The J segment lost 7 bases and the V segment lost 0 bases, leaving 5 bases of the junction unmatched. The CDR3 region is CASSLGLATGGELFF. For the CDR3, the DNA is TGTGCCAGCAGCTTGGGACTAGCGACCGGCGGGGAGCTGTTTTTT.

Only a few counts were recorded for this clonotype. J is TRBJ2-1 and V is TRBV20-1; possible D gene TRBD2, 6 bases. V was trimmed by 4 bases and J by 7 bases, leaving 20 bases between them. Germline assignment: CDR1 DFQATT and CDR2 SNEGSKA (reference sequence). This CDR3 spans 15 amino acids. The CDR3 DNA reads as TGCAGTGCTAACCCCGGACTACCCCTTAGGAATGAGCAGTTCTTC. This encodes CSANPGLPLRNEQFF.

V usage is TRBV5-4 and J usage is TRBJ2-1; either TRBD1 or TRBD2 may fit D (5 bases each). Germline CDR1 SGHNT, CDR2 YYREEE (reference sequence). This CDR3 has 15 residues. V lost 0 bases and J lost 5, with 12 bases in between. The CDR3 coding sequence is TGTGCCAGCAGCTTGGCCTTCGAGGGGCACAATGAGCAGTTCTTC. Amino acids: CASSLAFEGHNEQFF.

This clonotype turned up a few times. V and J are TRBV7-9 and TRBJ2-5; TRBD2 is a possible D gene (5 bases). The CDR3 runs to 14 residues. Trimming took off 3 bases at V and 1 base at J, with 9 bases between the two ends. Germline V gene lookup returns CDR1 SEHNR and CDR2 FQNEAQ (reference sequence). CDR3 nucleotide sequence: TGTGCCAGCAGCTTTGGGAGCGGCCAAGAGACCCAGTACTTC. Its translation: CASSFGSGQETQYF.

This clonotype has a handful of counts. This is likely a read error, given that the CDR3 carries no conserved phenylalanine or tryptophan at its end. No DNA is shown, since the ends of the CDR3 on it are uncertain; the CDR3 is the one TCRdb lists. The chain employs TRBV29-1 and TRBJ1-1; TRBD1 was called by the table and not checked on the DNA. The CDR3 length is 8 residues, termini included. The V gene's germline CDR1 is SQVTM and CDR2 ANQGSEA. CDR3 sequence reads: CSVDFGDL.

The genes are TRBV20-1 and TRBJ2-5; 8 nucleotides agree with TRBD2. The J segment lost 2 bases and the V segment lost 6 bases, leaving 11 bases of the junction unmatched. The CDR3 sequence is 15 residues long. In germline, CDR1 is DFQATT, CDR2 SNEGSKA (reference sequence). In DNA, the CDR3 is TGCAGTGCAGAAATAGCGGGATCGACACAAGAGACCCAGTACTTC. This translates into CSAEIAGSTQETQYF.

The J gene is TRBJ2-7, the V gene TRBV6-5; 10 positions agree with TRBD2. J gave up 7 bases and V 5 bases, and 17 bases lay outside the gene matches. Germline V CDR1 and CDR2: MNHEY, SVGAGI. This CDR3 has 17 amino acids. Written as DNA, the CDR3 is TGTGCCAGCAGTAAGACATACCCCGGGACTAGCGCTAGTGAGCAGTACTTC. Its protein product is CASSKTYPGTSASEQYF.

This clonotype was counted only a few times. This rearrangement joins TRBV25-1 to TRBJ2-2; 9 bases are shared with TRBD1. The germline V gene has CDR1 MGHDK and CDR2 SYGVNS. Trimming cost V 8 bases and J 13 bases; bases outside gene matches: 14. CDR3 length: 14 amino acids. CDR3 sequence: CASYQEVQGAWLFF. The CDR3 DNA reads TGTGCCAGCTACCAGGAAGTACAGGGGGCATGGCTGTTTTTT.

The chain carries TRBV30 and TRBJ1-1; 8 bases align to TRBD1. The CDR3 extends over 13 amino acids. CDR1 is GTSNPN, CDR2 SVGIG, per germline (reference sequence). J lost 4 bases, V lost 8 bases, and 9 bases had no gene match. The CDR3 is CARRGRGSTEAFF. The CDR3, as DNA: TGTGCCCGCAGGGGGCGGGGAAGCACTGAAGCTTTCTTT.

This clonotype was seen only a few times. The CDR3 protein is CASSMGLAGYNEQFF. In DNA, the CDR3 is TGTGCCAGTAGTATGGGACTAGCGGGGTACAATGAGCAGTTCTTC. V usage is TRBV19 and J usage is TRBJ2-1; 13 bases fit TRBD2. There are 15 residues in the CDR3. CDR1 and CDR2 from the germline V gene are LNHDA and SQIVND (reference sequence). V was clipped by 3 bases and J by 4 bases; unmatched bases: 0.

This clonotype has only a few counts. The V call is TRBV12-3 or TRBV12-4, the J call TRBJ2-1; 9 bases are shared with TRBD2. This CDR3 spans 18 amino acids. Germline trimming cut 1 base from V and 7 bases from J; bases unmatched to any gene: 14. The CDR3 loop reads CASSLGPFGREGWNEQFF. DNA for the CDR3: TGTGCCAGCAGTTTAGGCCCTTTCGGGCGGGAGGGTTGGAATGAGCAGTTCTTC.

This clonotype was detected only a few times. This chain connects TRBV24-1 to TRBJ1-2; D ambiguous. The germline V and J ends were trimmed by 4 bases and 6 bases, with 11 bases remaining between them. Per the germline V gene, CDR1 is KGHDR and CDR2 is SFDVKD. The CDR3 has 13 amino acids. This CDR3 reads CATSETPWDGYTF. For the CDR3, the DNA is TGTGCCACCAGTGAAACACCCTGGGATGGCTACACCTTC.

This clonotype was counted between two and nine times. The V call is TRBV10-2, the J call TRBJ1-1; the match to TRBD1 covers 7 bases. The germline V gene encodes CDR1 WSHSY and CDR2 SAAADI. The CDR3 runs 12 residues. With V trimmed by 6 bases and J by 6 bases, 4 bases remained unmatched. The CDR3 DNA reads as TGCGCCAGCAGAGGGGACAGTCCTGAAGCTTTCTTT. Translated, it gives CASRGDSPEAFF.